The rows below give T cell receptor beta chains drawn from one sample of a study of blood T cell repertoires in COVID-19. TCRdb's table, derived via immunoSEQ multiplex PCR, lists solely in-frame clones and lacks some. The sample records 130,000 to 150,000 clones, about 80% being singletons. The sequenced sample consisted of PBMCs or T cells enriched from blood (not recorded which). The receptors shown here come from a man aged 50 to 59 who had recovered from COVID-19. The CDR3 runs from the conserved cysteine through the conserved F or W. D genes are given only for firm matches. The listing skips clone size in some rows; elsewhere it reads once, few, many or a size class.

>TRBV7-2|TRBD2|TRBJ2-7|-
CASSPPGLAGYEQYF
TGTGCCAGCAGCCCTCCGGGACTAGCTGGGTACGAGCAGTACTTC
>TRBV18|-|TRBJ1-1|-
CASSGRSRSDTEAFF
TGTGCCAGCTCAGGCCGTAGCCGCTCTGACACTGAAGCTTTCTTT
>TRBV19|TRBD1|TRBJ1-1|-
CASSVTHRGNTEAFF
TGTGCCAGTAGTGTAACTCACAGGGGGAACACTGAAGCTTTCTTT
>TRBV12-5|-|TRBJ1-1|once
CASGLVLTGRVTEAFF
TGTGCTAGTGGTTTGGTACTGACCGGGAGGGTGACTGAAGCTTTCTTT
>TRBV10-1|-|TRBJ2-3|-
CASRGSDTLTDTQYF
TGCGCCAGCAGGGGCTCGGATACGCTGACAGATACGCAGTATTTT
>TRBV6-6|TRBD1|TRBJ1-5|-
CASSYGQGRSNQPQHF
TGTGCCAGCAGTTACGGACAGGGCAGGAGCAATCAGCCCCAGCATTTT
>TRBV19|TRBD1|TRBJ1-4|-
CASRYRGLGEKLFF
TGTGCCAGTAGGTACAGGGGGCTCGGTGAAAAACTGTTTTTT
>TRBV2|-|TRBJ1-1|-
CASSELPNTEAFF
TGTGCCAGCAGTGAACTCCCGAACACTGAAGCTTTCTTT
>TRBV4-1|TRBD1|TRBJ1-5|-
CASSHPDRGNQPQHF
TGCGCCAGCAGCCATCCGGACAGGGGAAATCAGCCCCAGCATTTT
>TRBV7-2|TRBD1|TRBJ1-2|-
CASSPGGTGGSYGYTF
TGTGCCAGCAGCCCGGGGGGAACAGGGGGCAGCTATGGCTACACCTTC
>TRBV19|-|TRBJ1-2|-
CASKPNSGVEGYGYTF
TGTGCCAGTAAACCTAATTCCGGGGTTGAAGGCTATGGCTACACCTTC
>TRBV7-9|TRBD1|TRBJ1-1|once
CASSAGQGTEAFF
TGTGCCAGCAGCGCCGGACAGGGTACTGAAGCTTTCTTT
>TRBV7-8|TRBD1|TRBJ1-6|-
CASSLGTGGANSPLHF
TGTGCCAGCAGCTTAGGTACAGGGGGAGCAAATTCACCCCTCCACTTT
>TRBV19|-|TRBJ1-1|-
CASSIINRSDTEAFF
TGTGCCAGTAGTATAATTAACCGGAGCGACACTGAAGCTTTCTTT
>TRBV24-1|TRBD1|TRBJ2-1|-
CATSAAGDSSYNEQFF
TGTGCCACCAGTGCGGCCGGGGACAGCTCCTACAATGAGCAGTTCTTC
>TRBV3-1/TRBV3-2|TRBD1|TRBJ2-3|-
CASGTGETDTQYF
TGTGCCAGTGGGACAGGGGAAACAGATACGCAGTATTTT
>TRBV5-1|TRBD1|TRBJ1-4|few
CASSSSGGGEKLFF
TGCGCCAGCAGCTCGTCAGGGGGCGGTGAAAAACTGTTTTTT